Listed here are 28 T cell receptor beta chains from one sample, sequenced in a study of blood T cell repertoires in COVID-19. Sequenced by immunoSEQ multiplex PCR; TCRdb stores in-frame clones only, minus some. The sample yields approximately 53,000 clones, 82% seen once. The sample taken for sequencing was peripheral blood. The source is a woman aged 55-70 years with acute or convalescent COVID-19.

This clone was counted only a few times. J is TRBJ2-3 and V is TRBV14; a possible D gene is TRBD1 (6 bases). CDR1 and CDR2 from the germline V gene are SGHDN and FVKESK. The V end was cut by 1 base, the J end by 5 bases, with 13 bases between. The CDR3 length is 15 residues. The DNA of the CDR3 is TGTGCCAGCAGCCAAGTGAGGGGGAGCGGAGATACGCAGTATTTT. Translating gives CASSQVRGSGDTQYF.

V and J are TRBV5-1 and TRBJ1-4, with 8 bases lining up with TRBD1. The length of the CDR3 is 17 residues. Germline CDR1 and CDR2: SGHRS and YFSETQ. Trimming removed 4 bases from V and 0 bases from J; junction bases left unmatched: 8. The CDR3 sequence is CASSPDRGPATNEKLFF. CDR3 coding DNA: TGCGCCAGCAGCCCAGACAGGGGTCCTGCAACTAATGAAAAACTGTTTTTT.

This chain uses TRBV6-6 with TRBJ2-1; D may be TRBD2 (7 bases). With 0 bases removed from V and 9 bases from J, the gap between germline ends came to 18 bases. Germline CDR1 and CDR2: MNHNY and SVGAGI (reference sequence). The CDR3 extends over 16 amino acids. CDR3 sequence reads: CASSYSRPQGRGEQFF. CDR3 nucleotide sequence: TGTGCCAGCAGTTACTCGCGACCCCAGGGGAGGGGTGAGCAGTTCTTC.

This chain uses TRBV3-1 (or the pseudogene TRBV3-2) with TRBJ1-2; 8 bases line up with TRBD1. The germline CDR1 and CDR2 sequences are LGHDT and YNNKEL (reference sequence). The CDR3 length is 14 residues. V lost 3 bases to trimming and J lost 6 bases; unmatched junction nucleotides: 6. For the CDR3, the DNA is TGTGCCAGCAGCCAGCTAGCAGGGGGCAATGGCTACACCTTC. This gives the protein CASSQLAGGNGYTF.

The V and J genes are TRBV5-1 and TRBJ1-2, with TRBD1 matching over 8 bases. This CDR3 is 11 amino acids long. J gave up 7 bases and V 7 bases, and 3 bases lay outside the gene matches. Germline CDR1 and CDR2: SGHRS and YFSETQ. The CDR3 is CASVGQVGYTF. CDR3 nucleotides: TGCGCCAGCGTGGGACAGGTTGGCTACACCTTC.

The CDR3 bases are TGTGCCAGCAGCACCCGGGGACTTTCGAATTCACCCCTCCACTTT. This translates into CASSTRGLSNSPLHF. The chain links TRBV14 to TRBJ1-6; tentative D call: TRBD1 (5 bases). The CDR3 is 15 residues long. V was pared by 5 bases and J by 7 bases, with 15 bases between. CDR1 SGHDN and CDR2 FVKESK come from the germline V gene.

CDR3 sequence reads: CASSWTGTGGFEQYF. CDR3 DNA: TGTGCCAGCAGTTGGACCGGGACAGGGGGCTTCGAGCAGTACTTC. The chain links TRBV27 to TRBJ2-7, with 12 nucleotides matching TRBD1. Germline V lookup: CDR1 MNHEY, CDR2 SMNVEV (reference sequence). The V segment lost 4 bases and the J segment 6 bases; nucleotides outside the gene matches: 7. The CDR3 has 15 residues.

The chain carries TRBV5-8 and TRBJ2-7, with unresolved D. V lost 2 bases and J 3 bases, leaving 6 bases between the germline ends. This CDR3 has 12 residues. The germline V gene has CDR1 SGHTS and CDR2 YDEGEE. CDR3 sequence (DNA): TGTGCCAGCAGCTTACGGGTCTACGAGCAGTACTTC. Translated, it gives CASSLRVYEQYF.

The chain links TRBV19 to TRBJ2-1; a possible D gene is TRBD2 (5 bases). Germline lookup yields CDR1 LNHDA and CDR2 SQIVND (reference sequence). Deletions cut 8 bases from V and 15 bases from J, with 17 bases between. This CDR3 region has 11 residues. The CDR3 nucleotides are TGTGCCAGTGGGAAAGGGCGGGCGCGGTTCTTC. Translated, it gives CASGKGRARFF.

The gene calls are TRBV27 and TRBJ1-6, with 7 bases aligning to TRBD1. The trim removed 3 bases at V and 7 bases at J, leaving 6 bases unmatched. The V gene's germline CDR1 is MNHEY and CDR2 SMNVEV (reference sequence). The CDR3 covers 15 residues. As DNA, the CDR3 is TGTGCCAGCAGTTTCACCGGGACAGTGAATTCACCCCTCCACTTT. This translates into CASSFTGTVNSPLHF.

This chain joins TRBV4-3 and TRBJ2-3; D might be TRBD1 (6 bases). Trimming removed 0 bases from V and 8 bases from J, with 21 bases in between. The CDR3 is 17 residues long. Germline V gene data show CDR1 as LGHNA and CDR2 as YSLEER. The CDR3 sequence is CASSQDHQGLEMGTQYF. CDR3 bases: TGCGCCAGCAGCCAAGATCATCAGGGGCTGGAAATGGGTACGCAGTATTTT.

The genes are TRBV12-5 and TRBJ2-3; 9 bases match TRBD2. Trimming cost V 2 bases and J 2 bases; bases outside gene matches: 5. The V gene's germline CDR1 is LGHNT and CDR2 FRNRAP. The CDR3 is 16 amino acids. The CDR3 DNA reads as TGTGCTAGTGGTTTGTTTGTAGCGGGGGACACAGATACGCAGTATTTT. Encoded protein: CASGLFVAGDTDTQYF.

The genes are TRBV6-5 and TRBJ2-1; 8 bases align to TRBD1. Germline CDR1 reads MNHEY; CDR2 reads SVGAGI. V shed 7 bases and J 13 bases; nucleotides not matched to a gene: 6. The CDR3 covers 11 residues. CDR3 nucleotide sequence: TGTGCCAGCACCATGGGACAGGACCAGTTCTTC. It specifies CASTMGQDQFF.

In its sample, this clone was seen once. CDR3 nucleotide sequence: TGTGCCACCGGCACCAACAGGGCAGGGCAGCCCCAGCATTTT. It is translated as CATGTNRAGQPQHF. The V call is TRBV15, the J call TRBJ1-5; D perhaps matches TRBD1 (6 bases). Looked up from germline, CDR1 is LNHNV and CDR2 is YYDKDF (reference sequence). The CDR3 covers 14 residues. V was pared by 8 bases and J by 7 bases, with 18 bases between. Supplemented by reference TRBV15 and TRBJ1-5, the full variable domain reads DAMVIQNPRYQVTQFGKPVTLSCSQTLNHNVMYWYQQKSSQAPKLLFHYYDKDFNNEADTPDNFQSRRPNTSFCFLDIRSPGLGDTAMYLCATGTNRAGQPQHFGDGTRLSIL.

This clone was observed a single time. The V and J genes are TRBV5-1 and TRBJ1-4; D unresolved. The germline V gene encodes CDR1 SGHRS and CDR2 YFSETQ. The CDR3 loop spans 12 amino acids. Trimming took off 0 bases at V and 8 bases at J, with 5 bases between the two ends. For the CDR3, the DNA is TGCGCCAGCAGCTTGGCGGGGGAAAAACTGTTTTTT. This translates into CASSLAGEKLFF.

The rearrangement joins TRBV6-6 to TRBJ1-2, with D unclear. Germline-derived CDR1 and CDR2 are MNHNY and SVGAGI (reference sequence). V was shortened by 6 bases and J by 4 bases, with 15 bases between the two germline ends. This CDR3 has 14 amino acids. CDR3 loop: CASSLLEGAYGYTF. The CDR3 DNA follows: TGTGCCAGCAGCCTACTCGAGGGTGCCTATGGCTACACCTTC.

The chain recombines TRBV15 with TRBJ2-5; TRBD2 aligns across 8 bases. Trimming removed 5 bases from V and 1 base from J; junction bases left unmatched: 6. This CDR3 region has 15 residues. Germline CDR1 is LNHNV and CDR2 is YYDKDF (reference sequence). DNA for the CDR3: TGTGCCACCAGCTCGACCGGGACTAGCCAAGAGACCCAGTACTTC. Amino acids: CATSSTGTSQETQYF.

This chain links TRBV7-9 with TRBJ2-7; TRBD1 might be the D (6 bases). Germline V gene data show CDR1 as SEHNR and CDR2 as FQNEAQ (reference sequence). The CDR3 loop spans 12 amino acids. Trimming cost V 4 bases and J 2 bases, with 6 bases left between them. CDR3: CASSWDTYEQYF. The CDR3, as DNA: TGTGCCAGCAGCTGGGACACCTACGAGCAGTACTTC.

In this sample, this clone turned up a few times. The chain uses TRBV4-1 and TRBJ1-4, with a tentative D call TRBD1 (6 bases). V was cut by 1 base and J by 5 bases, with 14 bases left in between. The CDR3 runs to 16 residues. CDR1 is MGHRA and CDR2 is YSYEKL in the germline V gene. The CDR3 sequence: CASSQVGGGTNEKLFF. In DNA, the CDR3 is TGCGCCAGCAGCCAAGTGGGAGGGGGGACGAATGAAAAACTGTTTTTT.

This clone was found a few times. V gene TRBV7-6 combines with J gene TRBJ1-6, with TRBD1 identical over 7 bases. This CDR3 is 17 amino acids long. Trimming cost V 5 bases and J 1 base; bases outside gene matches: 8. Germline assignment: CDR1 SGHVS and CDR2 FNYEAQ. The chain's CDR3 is CASSPRQGRSYNSPLHF. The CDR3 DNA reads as TGTGCCAGCAGCCCCCGACAGGGACGGTCCTATAATTCACCCCTCCACTTT.

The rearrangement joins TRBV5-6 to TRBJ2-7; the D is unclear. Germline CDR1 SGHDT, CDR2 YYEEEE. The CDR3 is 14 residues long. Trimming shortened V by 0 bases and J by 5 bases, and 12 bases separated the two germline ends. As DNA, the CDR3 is TGTGCCAGCAGCTTGGACAGCCCTGGCGACGAGCAGTACTTC. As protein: CASSLDSPGDEQYF. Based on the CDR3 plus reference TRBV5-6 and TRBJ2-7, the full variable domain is DAGVTQSPTHLIKTRGQQVTLRCSPKSGHDTVSWYQQALGQGPQFIFQYYEEEERQRGNFPDRFSGHQFPNYSSELNVNALLLGDSALYLCASSLDSPGDEQYFGPGTRLTVT.

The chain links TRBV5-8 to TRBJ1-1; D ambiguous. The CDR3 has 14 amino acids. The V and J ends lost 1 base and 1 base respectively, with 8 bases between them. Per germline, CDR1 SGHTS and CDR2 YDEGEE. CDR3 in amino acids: CASSLKQRNTEAFF. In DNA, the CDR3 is TGTGCCAGCAGCTTGAAACAGAGGAACACTGAAGCTTTCTTT.

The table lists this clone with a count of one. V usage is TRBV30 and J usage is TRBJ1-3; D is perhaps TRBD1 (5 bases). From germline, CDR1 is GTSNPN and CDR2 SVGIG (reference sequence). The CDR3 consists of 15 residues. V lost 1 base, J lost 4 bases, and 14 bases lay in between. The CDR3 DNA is TGTGCCTGGAGTGGTTCAGGGTTCTCGGGAAACACCATATATTTT. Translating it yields CAWSGSGFSGNTIYF. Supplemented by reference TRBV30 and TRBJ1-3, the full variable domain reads SQTIHQWPATLVQPVGSPLSLECTVEGTSNPNLYWYRQAAGRGLQLLFYSVGIGQISSEVPQNLSASRPQDRQFILSSKKLLLSDSGFYLCAWSGSGFSGNTIYFGEGSWLTVV.

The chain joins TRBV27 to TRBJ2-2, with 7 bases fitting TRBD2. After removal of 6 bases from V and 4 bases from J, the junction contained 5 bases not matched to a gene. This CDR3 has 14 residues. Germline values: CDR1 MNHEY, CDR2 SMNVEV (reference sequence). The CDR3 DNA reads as TGTGCCAGCAGACTTACTAGCGCCACCGGGGAGCTGTTTTTT. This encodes CASRLTSATGELFF.

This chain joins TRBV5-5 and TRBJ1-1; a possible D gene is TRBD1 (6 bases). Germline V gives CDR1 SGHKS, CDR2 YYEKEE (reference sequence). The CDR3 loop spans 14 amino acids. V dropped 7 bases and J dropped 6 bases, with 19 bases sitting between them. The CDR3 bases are TGTGCCAGCGATTTCCCATCGGGGGGCGCTGAAGCTTTCTTT. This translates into CASDFPSGGAEAFF.

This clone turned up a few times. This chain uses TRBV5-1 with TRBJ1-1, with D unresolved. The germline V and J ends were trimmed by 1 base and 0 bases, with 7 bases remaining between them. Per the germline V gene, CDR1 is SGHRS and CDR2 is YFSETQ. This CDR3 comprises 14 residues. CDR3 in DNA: TGCGCCAGCAGCTTGCCGGGGATGAACACTGAAGCTTTCTTT. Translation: CASSLPGMNTEAFF.

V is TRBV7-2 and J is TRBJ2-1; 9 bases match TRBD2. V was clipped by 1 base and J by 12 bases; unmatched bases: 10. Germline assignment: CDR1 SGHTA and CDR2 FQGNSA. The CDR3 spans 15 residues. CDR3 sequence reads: CASSLVEGLAGMQFF. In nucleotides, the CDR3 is TGTGCCAGCAGCTTAGTAGAGGGGCTAGCGGGGATGCAGTTCTTC.

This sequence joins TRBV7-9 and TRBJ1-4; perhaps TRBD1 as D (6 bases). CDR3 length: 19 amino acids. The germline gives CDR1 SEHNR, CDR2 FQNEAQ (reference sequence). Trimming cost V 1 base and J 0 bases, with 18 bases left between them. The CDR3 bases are TGTGCCAGCAGCTTAGATCCGGCAGGGGCTTCAACAACTAATGAAAAACTGTTTTTT. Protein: CASSLDPAGASTTNEKLFF.